This entry lists 20 T cell receptor beta chains sequenced from one sample in a study of T cell responses to AZD1222 COVID-19 vaccine. Produced via immunoSEQ multiplex PCR; TCRdb's table is partial and in-frame only. The repertoire holds roughly 120,000 clones, with approximately 90% as singletons. Sequenced here: peripheral blood, sampled 28 days after the second AZD1222 dose. These receptors were taken from an adult who received the AZD1222 COVID-19 vaccine.

This chain joins TRBV18 and TRBJ1-5, with D perhaps matching TRBD1 (5 bases). Trimming stripped 0 bases from V and 4 bases from J, with 10 bases between. Germline V gives CDR1 KGHSH, CDR2 LQKENI. The CDR3 has 15 residues. The CDR3 region has the DNA TGTGCCAGCTCACCACCCGGGCAGGGTAATCAGCCCCAGCATTTT. It codes for CASSPPGQGNQPQHF.

The rearrangement uses TRBV28 and TRBJ2-3; D not resolved. Germline lookup yields CDR1 MDHEN and CDR2 SYDVKM. The CDR3 contains 13 residues. V was pared by 6 bases and J by 2 bases, with 9 bases between. The CDR3 DNA reads as TGTGCCAGCAGGGCTTGGTCCACAGATACGCAGTATTTT. This translates into CASRAWSTDTQYF.

This chain connects TRBV29-1 to TRBJ2-1; perhaps TRBD2 as D (5 bases). V dropped 4 bases and J dropped 6 bases, with 10 bases sitting between them. Germline-derived CDR1 and CDR2 are SQVTM and ANQGSEA. The CDR3 totals 12 residues. This CDR3 is CSVVNEGNEQFF. For the CDR3, the DNA is TGCAGCGTTGTTAACGAGGGCAATGAGCAGTTCTTC.

This clone was seen once. The chain links TRBV27 to TRBJ1-5; no clear D. Germline V gene data show CDR1 as MNHEY and CDR2 as SMNVEV (reference sequence). Deletions cut 4 bases from V and 3 bases from J, with 1 base between. The CDR3 loop spans 11 amino acids. The CDR3 DNA reads TGTGCCAGCAGTTCCAATCAGCCCCAGCATTTT. The encoded protein is CASSSNQPQHF.

A few counts support this clone. The rearrangement uses TRBV5-1 and TRBJ2-5; the match to TRBD2 covers 7 bases. The CDR3 has 14 amino acids. The V segment lost 4 bases and the J segment 1 base; nucleotides outside the gene matches: 4. Germline V lookup: CDR1 SGHRS, CDR2 YFSETQ. The CDR3 DNA follows: TGCGCCAGCAGCCCTGCTAGCGGCCAAGAGACCCAGTACTTC. Encoded protein: CASSPASGQETQYF. Looking up the rest from reference TRBV5-1 and TRBJ2-5 gives the full variable domain: KAGVTQTPRYLIKTRGQQVTLSCSPISGHRSVSWYQQTPGQGLQFLFEYFSETQRNKGNFPGRFSGRQFSNSRSEMNVSTLELGDSALYLCASSPASGQETQYFGPGTRLLVL.

The chain is built from TRBV10-1 and TRBJ2-7; TRBD2 matches 7 bases. CDR1 is WNHNN, CDR2 SYGVQD, per germline (reference sequence). The CDR3 runs 11 residues. With V trimmed by 8 bases and J by 3 bases, 1 base remained unmatched. CDR3 sequence (DNA): TGCGCCAGCGGGGAGGGCTACGAGCAGTACTTC. Protein sequence: CASGEGYEQYF.

This clone is a singleton in its sample. The V call is TRBV4-1, the J call TRBJ1-2; D uncertain. CDR3 length: 12 amino acids. The germline V gene encodes CDR1 MGHRA and CDR2 YSYEKL. Trimming left V 1 base short and J 6 bases short, with 6 bases between. Written as DNA, the CDR3 is TGCGCCAGCAGCCAAGGTCGGGATGGCTACACCTTC. Residues: CASSQGRDGYTF.

This clone was counted a few times. The V call is TRBV12-3 or TRBV12-4, the J call TRBJ2-7; the D is unclear. The CDR3 loop spans 13 amino acids. V shed 6 bases and J shed 0 bases, with 9 bases lying between them. The CDR3 DNA is TGTGCCAGCAGGCGCCCGAGCTCCTACGAGCAGTACTTC. Protein: CASRRPSSYEQYF.

The V and J genes are TRBV7-9 and TRBJ1-1; D gene unclear. Trimming removed 4 bases at V and 6 bases at J, with 15 bases between. The CDR3 runs 14 residues. Germline loops: CDR1 SEHNR, CDR2 FQNEAQ (reference sequence). The CDR3 bases are TGTGCCAGCAGCTCCCCCGGGTTACCCGCTGAAGCTTTCTTT. Translation: CASSSPGLPAEAFF.

This clone was picked up a small number of times. The chain links TRBV27 to TRBJ2-5; 9 bases fit TRBD1. The end of the DNA aligns better with TRBJ2-7, so the J call may be wrong. CDR1 and CDR2 from the germline V gene are MNHEY and SMNVEV (reference sequence). CDR3 length: 14 amino acids. The chain's CDR3 is CASNGQGSDYEQYF. The CDR3 nucleotides read TGTGCCAGCAACGGACAGGGGAGTGACTACGAGCAGTACTTC.

The V gene is TRBV18, the J gene TRBJ2-7; 8 bases agree with TRBD2. The CDR3 has 15 amino acids. After removal of 3 bases from V and 6 bases from J, the junction contained 10 bases not matched to a gene. Germline assignment: CDR1 KGHSH and CDR2 LQKENI. This CDR3 is CASSPASGRGSEQYF. For the CDR3, the DNA is TGTGCCAGCTCACCGGCTAGCGGGCGGGGGAGCGAGCAGTACTTC.

The CDR3 nucleotides are TGTGCCAGCAGCCAAGATCGCTACTACGGAGGGGCGCGAAACACTGAAGCTTTCTTT. This sequence encodes CASSQDRYYGGARNTEAFF. This rearrangement joins TRBV4-2 to TRBJ1-1; possibly TRBD1 for D (5 bases). The CDR3 sequence is 19 residues long. CDR1 and CDR2 from the germline V gene are LGHNA and YNFKEQ. V was clipped by 0 bases and J by 2 bases, with 22 bases between them.

The CDR3 coding sequence is TGTGCCACCAGCAGAGTTGGGACGGACCTCCACTATGAGCAGTTCTTC. This translates into CATSRVGTDLHYEQFF. This chain links TRBV15 with TRBJ2-1; D possibly uses TRBD1 or TRBD2 (5 bases each). Trimming pared 1 base from V and 8 bases from J, leaving 18 bases between. This CDR3 comprises 16 residues. CDR1 and CDR2 from the germline V gene are LNHNV and YYDKDF (reference sequence).

The V call is TRBV13, the J call TRBJ1-6; tentative D call: TRBD1 (5 bases). Germline V lookup: CDR1 PRHDT, CDR2 FYEKMQ (reference sequence). V was clipped by 8 bases and J by 0 bases, with 14 bases between them. This CDR3 has 16 residues. CDR3 bases: TGTGCCAGCCGAAAACGGGGGAGCTCCTATAATTCACCCCTCCACTTT. Encoded protein: CASRKRGSSYNSPLHF.

CDR3 DNA sequence: TGTGCCAGCAGTGCGAGGGAAACAGATACGCAGTATTTT. This sequence encodes CASSARETDTQYF. The chain is built from TRBV6-4 and TRBJ2-3; TRBD2 is a possible D gene (5 bases). Trimming shortened V by 4 bases and J by 3 bases, and 8 bases separated the two germline ends. This CDR3 region has 13 residues. In germline, CDR1 is MRHNA, CDR2 SNTAGT.

The rearrangement joins TRBV6-5 to TRBJ1-2; D is uncertain. The CDR3 consists of 11 residues. Trimming removed 6 bases from V and 2 bases from J, with 4 bases in between. From germline, CDR1 is MNHEY and CDR2 SVGAGI. This CDR3 is CASSPNYGYTF. CDR3 sequence (DNA): TGTGCCAGCAGCCCCAACTATGGCTACACCTTC.

The rearrangement uses TRBV9 and TRBJ2-3; either TRBD1 or TRBD2 may supply D (6 bases each). Germline V gene lookup returns CDR1 SGDLS and CDR2 YYNGEE. The ends were cut back, 3 bases at V and 4 bases at J, with 9 bases in the middle. The CDR3 is 13 amino acids. CDR3 coding DNA: TGTGCCAGCAGCGGGGGGGCAGCAGATACGCAGTATTTT. This encodes CASSGGAADTQYF.

This clone was recorded once. The gene calls are TRBV19 and TRBJ2-2, with TRBD2 as a possible D gene (5 bases). Germline assignment: CDR1 LNHDA and CDR2 SQIVND (reference sequence). V was trimmed by 6 bases and J by 7 bases, leaving 12 bases between them. The CDR3 extends over 13 amino acids. CDR3 residues: CASSPPGVGELFF. For the CDR3, the DNA is TGTGCCAGTAGCCCCCCCGGGGTCGGGGAGCTGTTTTTT.

V usage is TRBV11-2 and J usage is TRBJ2-6; a possible D gene is TRBD1 (6 bases). This CDR3 is 18 amino acids long. Trimming took 1 base from V and 0 from J, leaving 13 bases between them. Germline V lookup: CDR1 SGHAT, CDR2 FQNNGV. The CDR3 region has the DNA TGTGCCAGCAGCTTAGTTCGACAGGTTAACTCTGGGGCCAACGTCCTGACTTTC. The encoded protein is CASSLVRQVNSGANVLTF.

This rearrangement joins TRBV29-1 to TRBJ1-2; possible D gene TRBD1, 6 bases. The CDR3 is 13 residues long. In germline, CDR1 is SQVTM, CDR2 ANQGSEA. The V gene lost 2 bases and the J gene lost 4 bases, with 11 bases spanning the gap. CDR3: CSVELRGGYGYTF. As DNA, the CDR3 is TGCAGCGTTGAACTCAGGGGTGGCTATGGCTACACCTTC.